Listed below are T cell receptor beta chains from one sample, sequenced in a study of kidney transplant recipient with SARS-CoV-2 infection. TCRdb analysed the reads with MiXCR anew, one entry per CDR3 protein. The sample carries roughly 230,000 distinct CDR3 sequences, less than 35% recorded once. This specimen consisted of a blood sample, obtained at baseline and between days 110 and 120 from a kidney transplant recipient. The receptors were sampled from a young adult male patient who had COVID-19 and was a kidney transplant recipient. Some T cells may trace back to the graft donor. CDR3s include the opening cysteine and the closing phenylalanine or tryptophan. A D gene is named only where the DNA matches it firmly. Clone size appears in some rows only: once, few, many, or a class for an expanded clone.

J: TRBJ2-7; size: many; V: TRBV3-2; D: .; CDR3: CASSRDRDYEQYF; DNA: TGTGCCAGCAGCCGGGACAGGGATTACGAGCAGTACTTC
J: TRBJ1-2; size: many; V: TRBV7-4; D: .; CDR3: CASSYANSARKTYGYTF; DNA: TGTGCCAGCAGCTATGCCAATTCAGCTCGAAAGACCTATGGCTACACCTTC
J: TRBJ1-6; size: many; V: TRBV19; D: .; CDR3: CASSRPGRNSPLHF; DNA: TGTGCCAGTAGTCGCCCGGGACGGAATTCACCCCTCCACTTT
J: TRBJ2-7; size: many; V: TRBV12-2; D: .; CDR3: CASRLIPGRRPNSYEQYF; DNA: TGTGCAAGTCGCTTAATCCCCGGGAGGAGGCCTAACTCCTACGAGCAGTACTTC
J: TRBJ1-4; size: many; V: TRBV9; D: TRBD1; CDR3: CASSIGQGLNEKLFF; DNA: TGTGCCAGCAGCATAGGACAGGGACTTAATGAAAAACTGTTTTTT
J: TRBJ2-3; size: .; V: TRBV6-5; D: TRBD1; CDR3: CASSTRQGRTDTQYF; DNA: TGTGCCAGCAGTACACGACAGGGGAGAACAGATACGCAGTATTTT
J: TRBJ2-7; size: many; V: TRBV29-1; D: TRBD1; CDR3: CSVAGTGIEQYF; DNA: TGCAGCGTGGCCGGGACAGGGATCGAGCAGTACTTC
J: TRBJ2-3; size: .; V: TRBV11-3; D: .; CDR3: CASSQGGTSTDTQYF; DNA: TGTGCCAGCAGCCAAGGAGGAACTAGCACAGATACGCAGTATTTT
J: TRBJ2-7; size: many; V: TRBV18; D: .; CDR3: CASSPGDSYEQYF; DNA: TGTGCCAGCTCACCTGGGGATTCCTACGAGCAGTACTTC
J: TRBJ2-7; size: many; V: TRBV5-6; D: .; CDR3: CASSSTVSYEQYF; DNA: TGTGCCAGCAGCTCGACTGTTAGCTACGAGCAGTACTTC
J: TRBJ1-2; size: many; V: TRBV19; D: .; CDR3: CASSTGRSTNYGYTF; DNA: TGTGCCAGTAGTACGGGACGGAGCACGAACTATGGCTACACCTTC
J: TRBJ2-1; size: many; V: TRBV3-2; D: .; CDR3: CASSLTAGGEQFF; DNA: TGTGCCAGCAGCCTCACCGCCGGCGGTGAGCAGTTCTTC
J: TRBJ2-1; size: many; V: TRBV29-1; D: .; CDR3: CSAQSPRFNEQFF; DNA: TGCAGCGCTCAATCCCCCCGCTTCAATGAGCAGTTCTTC
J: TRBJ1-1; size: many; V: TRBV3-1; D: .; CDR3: CASSDSVPISIRTEAFF; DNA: TGTGCCAGCAGCGACTCTGTTCCCATTTCAATTCGCACTGAAGCTTTCTTT
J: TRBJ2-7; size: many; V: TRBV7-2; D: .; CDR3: CASSLGDYEQYF; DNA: TGTGCCAGCAGCCTGGGGGACTACGAGCAGTACTTC
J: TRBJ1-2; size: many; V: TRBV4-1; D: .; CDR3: CASSQVGEGLDGYTF; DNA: TGCGCCAGCAGCCAAGTTGGGGAGGGTCTCGATGGCTACACCTTC
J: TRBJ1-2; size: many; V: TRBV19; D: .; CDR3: CASSSSKTNRKTYGYTF; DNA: TGTGCCAGTAGTAGTTCTAAGACAAATCGAAAGACCTATGGCTACACCTTC
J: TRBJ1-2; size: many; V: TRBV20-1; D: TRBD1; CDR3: CSAKTGQGRDKNYGYTF; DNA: TGCAGTGCCAAAACGGGACAGGGAAGGGATAAGAACTATGGCTACACCTTC
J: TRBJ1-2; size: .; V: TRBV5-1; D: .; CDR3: CASLVGSVRKTYGHTF; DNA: TGCGCCAGCCTTGTCGGATCGGTTCGAAAGACCTATGGCCACACCTTC
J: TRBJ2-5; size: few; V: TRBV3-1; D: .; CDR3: CASSDKCPISFSETQYF; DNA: TGTGCCAGCAGCGACAAATGTCCCATTTCTTTCTCTGAGACCCAGTACTTC
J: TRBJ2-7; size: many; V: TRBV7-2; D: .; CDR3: CASRGGGSDEQYF; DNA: TGTGCCAGCAGGGGAGGAGGAAGCGACGAGCAGTACTTC
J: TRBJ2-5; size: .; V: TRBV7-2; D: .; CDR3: CASSPEYYQETQYF; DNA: TGTGCCAGCAGTCCAGAGTACTACCAAGAGACCCAGTACTTC
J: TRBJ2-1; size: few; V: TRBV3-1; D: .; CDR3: CASSQVGTPRYNEQFF; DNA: TGTGCCAGCAGCCAAGTTGGAACACCTAGGTACAATGAGCAGTTCTTC
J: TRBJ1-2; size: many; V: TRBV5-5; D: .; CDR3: CASWRVVSRKTYGYTF; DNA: TGTGCCAGCTGGAGGGTTGTCTCGCGAAAGACCTATGGCTACACCTTC
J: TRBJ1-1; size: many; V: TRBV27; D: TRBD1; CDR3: CASRTGRMKTFF; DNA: TGTGCCAGCAGGACAGGGAGAATGAAAACTTTCTTT
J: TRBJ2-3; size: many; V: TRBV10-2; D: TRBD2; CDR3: CATVLAGGGADTQYF; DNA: TGCGCCACCGTACTAGCGGGAGGTGGAGCAGATACGCAGTATTTT
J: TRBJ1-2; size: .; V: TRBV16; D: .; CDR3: CASSDLLVVRKTYGYTF; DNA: TGCGCCAGCAGCGACCTACTGGTCGTTAGAAAGACCTATGGCTACACCTTC
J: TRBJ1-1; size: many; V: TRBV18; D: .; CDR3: CASSPQGGGNTEAFF; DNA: TGTGCCAGCTCACCCCAAGGAGGGGGGAACACTGAAGCTTTCTTT
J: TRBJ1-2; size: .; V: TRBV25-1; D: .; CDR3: CASSDRSELGKTYGYAF; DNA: TGTGCCAGCAGTGATCGATCAGAACTGGGAAAGACCTATGGCTACGCCTTC
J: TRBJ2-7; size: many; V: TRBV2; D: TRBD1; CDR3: CASRSGQGSYEQYF; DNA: TGTGCCAGTCGATCGGGACAGGGTTCCTACGAGCAGTACTTC
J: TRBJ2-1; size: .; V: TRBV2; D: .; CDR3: CASLSGQDNEQFF; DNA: TGTGCCAGCCTAAGCGGGCAAGACAATGAGCAGTTCTTC
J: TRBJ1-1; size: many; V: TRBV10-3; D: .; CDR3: CAISGGPGGNTEAFF; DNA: TGTGCCATCAGTGGGGGACCCGGGGGAAACACTGAAGCTTTCTTT
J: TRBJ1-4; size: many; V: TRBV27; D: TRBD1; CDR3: CASSLTGFNEKLFF; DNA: TGTGCCAGCAGTTTGACAGGGTTTAATGAAAAACTGTTTTTT
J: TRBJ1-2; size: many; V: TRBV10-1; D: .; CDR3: CASSEDTRSRKTYGYTF; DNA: TGCGCCAGCAGTGAAGACACAAGATCGCGAAAGACCTATGGCTACACCTTC
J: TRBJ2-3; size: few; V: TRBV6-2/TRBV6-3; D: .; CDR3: CASSPTSPGTQYF; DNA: TGTGCCAGCAGTCCTACCTCTCCGGGTACGCAGTATTTT
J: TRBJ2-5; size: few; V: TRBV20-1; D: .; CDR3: CSARSGTFQETQYF; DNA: TGCAGTGCTAGATCCGGGACTTTCCAAGAGACCCAGTACTTC
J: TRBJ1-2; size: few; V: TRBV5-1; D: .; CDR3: CASFVISVRKTYGYTF; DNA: TGCGCCAGCTTTGTGATATCGGTTCGAAAGACCTATGGCTACACCTTC
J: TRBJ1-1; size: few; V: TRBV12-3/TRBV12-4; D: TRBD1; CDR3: CASSHRGGTEAFF; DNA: TGTGCCAGCAGTCACAGGGGAGGGACTGAAGCTTTCTTT
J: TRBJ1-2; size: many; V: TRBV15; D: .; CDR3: CATSFVLRCGKTYGYTF; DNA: TGTGCCACCAGCTTTGTACTAAGGTGTGGAAAGACCTATGGCTACACCTTC
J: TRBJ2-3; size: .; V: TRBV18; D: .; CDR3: CASLPWVGDLTDTQYF; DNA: TGTGCCAGCTTACCATGGGTTGGAGACCTGACAGATACGCAGTATTTT
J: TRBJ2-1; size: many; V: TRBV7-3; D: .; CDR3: CASSSRGDDNEQFF; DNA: TGTGCCAGCAGCTCCCGGGGTGACGACAATGAGCAGTTCTTC
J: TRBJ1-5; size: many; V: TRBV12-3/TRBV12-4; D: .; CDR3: CASSLRENQPQHF; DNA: TGTGCCAGCAGTTTACGAGAGAATCAGCCCCAGCATTTT
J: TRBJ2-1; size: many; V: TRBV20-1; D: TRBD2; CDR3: CSARGGGVLAASYNEQFF; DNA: TGCAGTGCTAGAGGGGGAGGGGTTCTAGCGGCCTCCTACAATGAGCAGTTCTTC
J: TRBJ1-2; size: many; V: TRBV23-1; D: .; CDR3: CASSQSWLRRKTYGYTF; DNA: TGCGCCAGCAGTCAATCGTGGCTACGCAGAAAGACCTATGGCTACACCTTC
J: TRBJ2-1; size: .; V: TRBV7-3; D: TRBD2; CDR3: CASSLWGDPSGRDEQFF; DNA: TGTGCCAGCAGCTTATGGGGCGACCCTAGCGGGAGGGATGAGCAGTTCTTC
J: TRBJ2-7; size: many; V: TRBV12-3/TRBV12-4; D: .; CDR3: CASSLPGAEQYF; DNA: TGTGCCAGCAGTTTACCGGGGGCCGAGCAGTACTTC
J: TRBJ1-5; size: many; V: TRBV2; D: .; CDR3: CASSEARSNQPQHF; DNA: TGTGCCAGCAGTGAGGCACGGAGCAATCAGCCCCAGCATTTT
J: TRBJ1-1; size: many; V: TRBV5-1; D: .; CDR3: CASSFRDSGLDTEAFF; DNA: TGCGCCAGCAGCTTCCGAGACAGCGGTTTAGACACTGAAGCTTTCTTT
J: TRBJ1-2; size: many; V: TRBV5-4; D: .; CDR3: CASREHVPGKTYGYTF; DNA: TGTGCCAGCAGGGAACACGTACCAGGAAAGACCTATGGCTACACCTTC
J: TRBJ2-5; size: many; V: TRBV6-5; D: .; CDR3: CASSYVGTHETQYF; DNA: TGTGCCAGCAGTTACGTGGGCACACACGAGACCCAGTACTTC
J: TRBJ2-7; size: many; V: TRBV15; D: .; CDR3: CATSRDRVGEQYF; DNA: TGTGCCACCAGCAGAGACAGGGTGGGCGAGCAGTACTTC
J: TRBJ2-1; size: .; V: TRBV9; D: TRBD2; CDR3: CASGVGGLDYNEQFF; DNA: TGTGCCAGCGGCGTAGGGGGACTAGACTACAATGAGCAGTTCTTC
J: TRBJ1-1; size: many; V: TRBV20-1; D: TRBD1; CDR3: CSATTGGRGTEAFF; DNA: TGCAGTGCTACTACAGGGGGCAGGGGCACTGAAGCTTTCTTT
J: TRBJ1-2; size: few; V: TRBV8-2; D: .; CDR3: CGSVRCDSRKTYGYTF; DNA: TGTGGCAGTGTGAGGTGTGATAGCCGAAAGACCTATGGCTACACCTTC
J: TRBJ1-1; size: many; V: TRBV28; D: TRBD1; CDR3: CASSYGTGRVRTEAFF; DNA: TGTGCCAGCAGTTATGGGACAGGGCGTGTCAGAACTGAAGCTTTCTTT